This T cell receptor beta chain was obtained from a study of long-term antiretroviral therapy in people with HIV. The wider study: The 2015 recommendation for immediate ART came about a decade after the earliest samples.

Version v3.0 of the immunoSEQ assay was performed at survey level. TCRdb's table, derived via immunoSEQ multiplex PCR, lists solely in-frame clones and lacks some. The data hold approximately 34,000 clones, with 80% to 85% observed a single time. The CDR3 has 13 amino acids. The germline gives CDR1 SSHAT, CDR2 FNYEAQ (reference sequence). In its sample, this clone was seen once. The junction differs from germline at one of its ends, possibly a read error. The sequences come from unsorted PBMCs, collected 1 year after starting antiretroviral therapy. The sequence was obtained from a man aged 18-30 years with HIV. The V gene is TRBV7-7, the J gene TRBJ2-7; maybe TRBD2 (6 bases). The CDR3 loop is CASSAGLAYEQYF. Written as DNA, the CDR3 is TGTGCTAGCAGCGCGGGACTTGCCTACGAGCAGTACTTC.